This TCR beta chain was sequenced for a study of CD8 T cells in ankylosing spondylitis. TCRdb re-analysed the 5' RACE reads in MiXCR, keeping a single row per CDR3 protein. The table lists around 300,000 distinct CDR3 sequences, around 21% of them singletons. Sequencing was done on a sample of blood, either unsorted or a sorted T cell fraction (not recorded which). This sequence originates from a female donor with ankylosing spondylitis or in good health (not recorded which).

CDR3: CASSQEWRDGLDTQYF. The CDR3 coding sequence is TGCGCCAGCAGCCAAGAATGGCGGGATGGGTTAGATACGCAGTATTTT. The V and J genes are TRBV4-3 and TRBJ2-3; tentative D call: TRBD2 (6 bases). The CDR3 length is 16 residues. The V end lost 0 bases, the J end lost 5 bases, and 15 bases lay between the germline ends. Germline CDR1 is LGHNA and CDR2 is YSLEER.